Listed below are T cell receptor beta chains from one sample, sequenced in a study of control samples from healthy donors and cancer patients. TCRdb keeps only in-frame clones here, not all; method: immunoSEQ multiplex PCR. This repertoire shows some 98,000 clones, 65% to 85% found once; its top ten account for 30% to 40%. Sequencing was performed on PBMCs. These receptors were taken from a man aged 70-80 years with lung cancer. The CDR3 runs from the conserved cysteine through the conserved F or W. D genes are given only for firm matches. The size of a clone is reported for some rows only, either as once, few or many, or as a class for expanded clones.

.,TRBV19,TRBJ1-3,.,CASSQPQGSNTIYF,TGTGCCAGTAGTCAACCTCAGGGAAGCAACACCATATATTTT
TRBD1,TRBV18,TRBJ1-2,.,CASSQGQAGVGYTF,TGTGCCAGCTCTCAAGGACAGGCTGGAGTCGGCTACACCTTC
.,TRBV21-1,TRBJ2-7,.,CASSNKLAGPYEQYF,TGTGCCAGCAGCAATAAACTAGCGGGGCCCTACGAGCAGTACTTC
TRBD1,TRBV6-1,TRBJ1-4,.,CASSESRTGYEKLFF,TGTGCCAGCAGTGAATCTAGGACAGGGTATGAAAAACTGTTTTTT
TRBD1,TRBV6-5,TRBJ1-4,.,CASSYEGAGNEKLFF,TGTGCCAGCAGTTACGAGGGGGCGGGTAATGAAAAACTGTTTTTT
TRBD2,TRBV10-1,TRBJ2-1,.,CASSRGILAANGEQFF,TGCGCCAGCAGTCGAGGCATACTAGCGGCTAATGGTGAGCAGTTCTTC
.,TRBV5-1,TRBJ2-6,.,CASSFTGSAGANVLTF,TGCGCCAGCAGCTTTACAGGTAGCGCTGGGGCCAACGTCCTGACTTTC
.,TRBV5-1,TRBJ2-2,.,CASSPPRGMNTGELFF,TGCGCCAGCAGCCCACCGAGGGGTATGAACACCGGGGAGCTGTTTTTT
.,TRBV6-5,TRBJ2-7,.,CASGRGPYEQYF,TGTGCCAGCGGACGGGGTCCCTACGAGCAGTACTTC
.,TRBV24-1,TRBJ2-2,.,CATSPTGRGTGELFF,TGTGCCACCAGTCCGACGGGGCGGGGCACCGGGGAGCTGTTTTTT
TRBD2,TRBV19,TRBJ2-7,.,CASSTRKLAGGDEQYF,TGTGCCAGTAGTACGAGGAAACTAGCGGGGGGAGACGAGCAGTACTTC
TRBD2,TRBV28,TRBJ2-1,.,CASSLFSSGVYNEQFF,TGTGCCAGCAGTTTATTTTCTAGCGGGGTCTACAATGAGCAGTTCTTC
TRBD1,TRBV30,TRBJ1-5,few,CAWSEQGAGDNQPQHF,TGTGCCTGGAGTGAACAGGGGGCTGGGGACAATCAGCCCCAGCATTTT
.,TRBV30,TRBJ1-1,.,CAWSVPGVGVGNTEAFF,TGTGCCTGGAGTGTACCAGGTGTCGGGGTCGGTAACACTGAAGCTTTCTTT
.,TRBV6-2/TRBV6-3,TRBJ2-1,few,CASSYSRGYPSFF,TGTGCCAGCAGTTACTCGCGGGGATATCCCTCGTTCTTC
.,TRBV5-1,TRBJ2-3,.,CASSLYGTDTQYF,TGCGCCAGCAGCTTGTACGGGACAGATACGCAGTATTTT
TRBD1,TRBV6-5,TRBJ1-2,.,CASSWTGVLNYGYTF,TGTGCCAGCAGTTGGACAGGGGTACTGAACTATGGCTACACCTTC
.,TRBV6-2/TRBV6-3,TRBJ1-2,.,CASSGSSGIFYGYTF,TGTGCCAGCAGTGGCTCCTCGGGTATTTTCTATGGCTACACCTTC
.,TRBV27,TRBJ2-3,.,CASQSDRGVLNTQYF,TGTGCCAGCCAATCCGATCGCGGGGTCCTAAATACGCAGTATTTT
TRBD2,TRBV6-2/TRBV6-3,TRBJ2-1,once,CASSRGGLAGGNEQFF,TGTGCCAGCAGCCGAGGGGGTCTAGCGGGGGGTAATGAGCAGTTCTTC
.,TRBV6-5,TRBJ1-5,few,CASSSDGKSNQPQHF,TGTGCCAGCAGTTCCGACGGGAAGAGCAATCAGCCCCAGCATTTT
TRBD1,TRBV2,TRBJ1-6,.,CASRQGAMGSPLHF,TGTGCCAGCAGACAGGGGGCCATGGGCTCACCCCTCCACTTT
TRBD1,TRBV18,TRBJ2-1,.,CASSRRDRDLGEQFF,TGTGCCAGCTCACGCCGGGACAGGGATTTAGGGGAGCAGTTCTTC
.,TRBV30,TRBJ1-1,.,CALRGRNTEAFF,TGTGCCCTCCGGGGCCGGAACACTGAAGCTTTCTTT
.,TRBV4-1,TRBJ2-5,.,CASSRLKGFETQYF,TGCGCCAGCAGCCGTTTAAAGGGGTTTGAGACCCAGTACTTC
.,TRBV6-5,TRBJ1-2,.,CASSPSSNYGYTF,TGTGCCAGCAGCCCATCTTCTAACTATGGCTACACCTTC
TRBD1,TRBV6-2/TRBV6-3,TRBJ2-1,.,CASSLDRGPGEQFF,TGTGCCAGCAGCCTGGACAGGGGGCCTGGGGAGCAGTTCTTC
.,TRBV14,TRBJ2-7,.,CASSQAGLGYEQYF,TGTGCCAGCAGCCAAGCAGGGCTCGGGTACGAGCAGTACTTC
.,TRBV6-6,TRBJ2-1,.,CASSYNNEQFF,TGTGCCAGCAGTTACAACAATGAGCAGTTCTTC
.,TRBV7-6,TRBJ2-7,once,CASSNRDGAHEQYF,TGTGCCAGCAGCAACCGGGACGGTGCCCACGAGCAGTACTTC
.,TRBV20-1,TRBJ2-2,.,CSASGSVIRRGELFF,TGCAGTGCTAGTGGTTCCGTGATTAGGAGAGGGGAGCTGTTTTTT
.,TRBV15,TRBJ2-2,.,CATRSSRVANTGELFF,TGTGCCACCAGGAGTAGTAGAGTCGCGAACACCGGGGAGCTGTTTTTT
TRBD1,TRBV19,TRBJ2-7,.,CASSISGTGQYEQYF,TGTGCCAGTAGTATCTCCGGGACAGGGCAATACGAGCAGTACTTC
.,TRBV20-1,TRBJ2-1,.,CSASPTINEQFF,TGCAGTGCTAGTCCGACCATCAATGAGCAGTTCTTC
.,TRBV7-9,TRBJ2-5,.,CASSLGGSQETQYF,TGTGCCAGCAGCTTAGGAGGGTCACAAGAGACCCAGTACTTC
.,TRBV3-1/TRBV3-2,TRBJ1-3,.,CASSRTLGSANTIYF,TGTGCCAGCAGCCGTACATTGGGGTCGGCAAACACCATATATTTT